Listed below are T cell receptor beta chains from one sample, sequenced in a study of blood T cell repertoires in COVID-19. Measured with immunoSEQ multiplex PCR; TCRdb has only the in-frame clones, and not every one. The table has about 6,800 clones, about 88% seen once. Specimen: peripheral blood. The receptors here all came from a human donor in a cohort sampled during active COVID-19. Each CDR3 is given without its conserved first and last residue. Fields, in order: V gene, D gene, J gene, CDR3 protein. D genes are given only for firm matches.

TRBV18,TRBD2,TRBJ2-3,ASSLAGVDTQY
TRBV2,-,TRBJ1-3,ASSEIRSSGNTIY
TRBV18,-,TRBJ2-7,ASSQAVQGASEQY
TRBV25-1,-,TRBJ2-5,ASSVRGGEETQY
TRBV30,-,TRBJ1-2,AWSSGSSFGYT
TRBV15,-,TRBJ2-5,ATSRDGEVETQY
TRBV27,-,TRBJ2-7,ASRRDPYVEQY
TRBV5-8,TRBD1,TRBJ1-4,ASSPRNRGNEKLF
TRBV5-1,-,TRBJ1-1,ASSKKLDTEAF
TRBV5-1,TRBD1,TRBJ1-3,ASSMTGSGNTIY
TRBV12-3/TRBV12-4,-,TRBJ2-5,ASSGGGETQY
TRBV28,-,TRBJ2-7,ASSPSGQPAYEQY
TRBV19,-,TRBJ2-3,ASRNLRGAGLSTDTQY
TRBV19,TRBD1,TRBJ2-6,ASSKTGSGANVLT
TRBV12-3/TRBV12-4,-,TRBJ2-5,ASSSYSETQY
TRBV7-3,-,TRBJ2-2,ASSFLEGELF
TRBV10-2,TRBD2,TRBJ2-5,ASRPSGGAEETQY
TRBV2,TRBD1,TRBJ1-3,ASSETLGQGTSGNTIY
TRBV7-2,-,TRBJ1-1,ASSLLNTEAF
TRBV9,-,TRBJ2-7,ASTNRANSYEQY